Sequencing of this T cell receptor beta chain was carried out in a study of control samples from healthy donors and cancer patients. There are a few counts of this clone. Profiled with immunoSEQ multiplex PCR; TCRdb holds only in-frame clones, not every one. The data contain about 170,000 clones, more than 90% of them singletons. The TCR originated in a woman between 40 and 55 years old in good health. Sequencing was performed on blood.

The CDR3 DNA is TGTGCCAGCAGCCAAGAGTTTGGGGCTGGAAACACCATATATTTT. Residues: CASSQEFGAGNTIYF. The chain combines TRBV3-1 (or the pseudogene TRBV3-2) with TRBJ1-3; unclear D gene. This CDR3 region has 15 residues. The V gene's germline CDR1 is LGHDT and CDR2 YNNKEL (reference sequence). Trimming shortened V by 0 bases and J by 2 bases, and 8 bases separated the two germline ends.